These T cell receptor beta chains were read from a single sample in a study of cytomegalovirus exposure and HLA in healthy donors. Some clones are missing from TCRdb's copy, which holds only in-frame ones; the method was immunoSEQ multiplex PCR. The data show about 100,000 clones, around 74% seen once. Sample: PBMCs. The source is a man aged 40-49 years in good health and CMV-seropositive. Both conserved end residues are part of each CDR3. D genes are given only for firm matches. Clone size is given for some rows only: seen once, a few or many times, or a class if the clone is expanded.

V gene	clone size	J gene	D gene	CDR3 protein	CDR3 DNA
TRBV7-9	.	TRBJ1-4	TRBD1	CASSIGTGNEKLFF	TGTGCCAGCAGCATCGGGACAGGGAATGAAAAACTGTTTTTT
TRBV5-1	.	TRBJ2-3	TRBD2	CASSFVSGANTDTQYF	TGCGCCAGCAGCTTTGTCAGCGGGGCAAACACAGATACGCAGTATTTT
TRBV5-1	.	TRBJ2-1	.	CASSLVGGGREQFF	TGCGCCAGCAGCTTGGTGGGGGGAGGACGCGAGCAGTTCTTC
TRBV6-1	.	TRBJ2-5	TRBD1	CASSRPGQGLETQYF	TGTGCCAGCAGCAGACCGGGACAGGGATTAGAGACCCAGTACTTC
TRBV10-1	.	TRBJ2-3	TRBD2	CASSEASGDTQYF	TGCGCCAGCAGTGAGGCTAGCGGGGATACGCAGTATTTT
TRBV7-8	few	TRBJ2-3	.	CASSWAGGRDTQYF	TGTGCCAGCAGCTGGGCTGGGGGCCGGGATACGCAGTATTTT
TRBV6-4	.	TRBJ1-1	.	CASSSSTTNTEAFF	TGTGCCAGCAGTTCCTCGACAACGAACACTGAAGCTTTCTTT
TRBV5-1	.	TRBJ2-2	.	CASSLQGLSNTGELFF	TGCGCCAGCAGCTTGCAGGGGCTATCGAACACCGGGGAGCTGTTTTTT
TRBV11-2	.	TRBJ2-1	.	CASSSTLVAGRNEQFF	TGTGCCAGCAGCTCCACCTTGGTTGCGGGGAGAAATGAGCAGTTCTTC
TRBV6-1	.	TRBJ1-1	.	CASSDWTRENTEAFF	TGTGCCAGCAGTGACTGGACAAGGGAGAACACTGAAGCTTTCTTT
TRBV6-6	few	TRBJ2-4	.	CASVPRDSKNIQYF	TGTGCCAGCGTACCGCGGGACAGTAAAAACATTCAGTACTTC
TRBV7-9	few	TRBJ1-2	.	CASRSDRWSRNYGYTF	TGTGCCAGCAGATCCGATAGATGGTCCAGGAACTATGGCTACACCTTC
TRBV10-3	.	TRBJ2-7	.	CAISVGESYEQYF	TGTGCCATCAGTGTTGGGGAGTCGTACGAGCAGTACTTC
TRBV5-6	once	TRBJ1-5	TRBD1	CASSLGGTGGHSNQPQHF	TGTGCCAGCAGCTTGGGGGGCACAGGGGGCCATAGCAATCAGCCCCAGCATTTT